This is a list of T cell receptor beta chains from one sample in a study of CD8 T cells in ankylosing spondylitis. In TCRdb, the 5' RACE reads were re-called with MiXCR into one record per CDR3 protein. The profile shows some 250,000 distinct CDR3 sequences, around a tenth of them singletons. The specimen sequenced was blood, either unsorted or a sorted T cell fraction (not recorded which). All receptors come from a male donor with ankylosing spondylitis or in good health (not recorded which). Each CDR3 is given with its conserved first and last residue. Clone size, where shown, is once, few, many, or a class for clones that have expanded.

TRBV6-1	many	CASIDFGDTQYF
TRBV5-1	many	CASSLGQGTGELFF
TRBV5-1	many	CASSPGTRGANEQFF
TRBV6-1	many	CASRPLGSSGNTIYF
TRBV6-1	few	CASTRPVAGGSGGDTQYF
TRBV5-6	many	CASSLWGRRVNEQFF
TRBV3-1	few	CASSHNWAGVSTGELFF
TRBV20-1	many	CSARDRLLGTYEQYF
TRBV11-1	once	CASRQTGTSGRAGANVLTF
TRBV20-1	many	CSASQAGPVPYEQYF
TRBV10-3	many	CAISDRTGEETQYF
TRBV20-1	many	CSARDPGLAGVNEQFF
TRBV12-3/TRBV12-4	-	CASSSGQTGVTDTQYF
TRBV6-6	few	CASMSTAQETQYF
TRBV11-2	few	CASSLDGGGLAGRKNIQYF
TRBV4-1	-	CASSQEADPTTDTQYF
TRBV9	many	CASSGGAQTNTGELFF
TRBV5-5	many	CASSGHTNTEAFF
TRBV6-5	many	CASSYRTSGSSYNEQFF
TRBV29-1	-	CSVARAGSTGELFF
TRBV20-1	many	CSAIMLDGDYEQYF
TRBV20-1	many	CSAMERQYF
TRBV12-3/TRBV12-4	-	CASNPEIDRDTQYF
TRBV6-5	many	CASSYTLGNTEAFF
TRBV5-6	many	CASSPNTGGETYEQYF
TRBV12-3/TRBV12-4	many	CASSLVREGHEQFF
TRBV13	many	CASSNQLLSSYNEQFF
TRBV28	-	CASRRGQGGNQSQHF
TRBV6-1	many	CASSDYQGDGNTIYF
TRBV12-3/TRBV12-4	few	CASRDLNGAGEQFF
TRBV6-1	many	CASGRQGNQPQHF
TRBV4-1	many	CASSRENSPLHF
TRBV9	many	CASSSGGDTDTQYF
TRBV20-1	many	CSARDPRIDEQFF
TRBV7-9	few	CASSLGHKNIQYF
TRBV18	few	CASSPSTGAYGYTF
TRBV20-1	many	CSGTDSTDTQYF
TRBV20-1	many	CSARSGTGGGDTQYF
TRBV20-1	few	CSATLGGHLGYEQYF
TRBV20-1	many	CSARIVIGQETQYF
TRBV5-5	-	CASSLLASGLDTQYF
TRBV12-3/TRBV12-4	many	CASSSYRGELFF